Listed below are T cell receptor beta chains from one sample, sequenced in a study of blood T cell repertoires in COVID-19. Here immunoSEQ multiplex PCR was the method, and the copy in TCRdb shows in-frame clones only, minus some. The sample contains 50,000 or so clones, about 83% of which appear only once. Sequencing was performed on peripheral blood. All receptors derive from a man aged 40-50 years with acute or convalescent COVID-19. The CDR3 runs from the conserved cysteine through the conserved F or W. A D gene is named only where the DNA matches it firmly. Size is omitted from some rows. Given values are once, few, many or a class for expanded clones.

V gene: TRBV27
clone size: .
J gene: TRBJ1-1
D gene: .
CDR3 protein: CASSYNGFSNTEAFF
CDR3 DNA: TGTGCCAGCAGTTATAACGGGTTTTCTAACACTGAAGCTTTCTTT

V gene: TRBV11-2
clone size: .
J gene: TRBJ2-2
D gene: .
CDR3 protein: CASILRGNTGELFF
CDR3 DNA: TGTGCCAGCATATTAAGAGGGAACACCGGGGAGCTGTTTTTT

V gene: TRBV27
clone size: .
J gene: TRBJ1-2
D gene: .
CDR3 protein: CASSYSRINYGYTF
CDR3 DNA: TGTGCCAGCAGTTATAGCCGGATTAACTATGGCTACACCTTC

V gene: TRBV13
clone size: .
J gene: TRBJ2-2
D gene: .
CDR3 protein: CASSFGGELFF
CDR3 DNA: TGTGCCAGTAGTTTCGGCGGGGAGCTGTTTTTT

V gene: TRBV5-1
clone size: .
J gene: TRBJ1-1
D gene: .
CDR3 protein: CASSSRHHLEAFF
CDR3 DNA: TGCGCCAGCAGCTCCCGACACCATCTTGAAGCTTTCTTT

V gene: TRBV5-7
clone size: .
J gene: TRBJ1-5
D gene: .
CDR3 protein: CASSVPAGVGNQPQHF
CDR3 DNA: TGTGCCAGCAGCGTCCCGGCGGGGGTAGGCAATCAGCCCCAGCATTTT

V gene: TRBV5-1
clone size: .
J gene: TRBJ2-1
D gene: .
CDR3 protein: CASSLSRAEQFF
CDR3 DNA: TGCGCCAGCAGCTTGTCGCGGGCTGAGCAGTTCTTC

V gene: TRBV6-5
clone size: .
J gene: TRBJ1-3
D gene: .
CDR3 protein: CASRGTLNTIYF
CDR3 DNA: TGTGCCAGCAGGGGGACATTAAACACCATATATTTT

V gene: TRBV19
clone size: .
J gene: TRBJ2-7
D gene: TRBD1
CDR3 protein: CATNSGTGVNEQYF
CDR3 DNA: TGTGCCACCAATTCCGGGACAGGGGTCAACGAGCAGTACTTC

V gene: TRBV6-2/TRBV6-3
clone size: .
J gene: TRBJ2-2
D gene: .
CDR3 protein: CASSYQQGWELFF
CDR3 DNA: TGTGCCAGCAGTTACCAACAGGGCTGGGAGCTGTTTTTT

V gene: TRBV24-1
clone size: .
J gene: TRBJ1-1
D gene: .
CDR3 protein: CATSGGPGTEAFF
CDR3 DNA: TGTGCCACGTCTGGAGGGCCGGGGACTGAAGCTTTCTTT

V gene: TRBV2
clone size: .
J gene: TRBJ2-3
D gene: .
CDR3 protein: CASNRRGDTQYF
CDR3 DNA: TGTGCCAGCAATCGGAGGGGAGATACGCAGTATTTT

V gene: TRBV24-1
clone size: .
J gene: TRBJ1-5
D gene: TRBD1
CDR3 protein: CATSGGTGNQPQHF
CDR3 DNA: TGTGCCACCAGTGGAGGGACAGGAAATCAGCCCCAGCATTTT

V gene: TRBV3-1/TRBV3-2
clone size: .
J gene: TRBJ2-1
D gene: .
CDR3 protein: CASSQADNEQFF
CDR3 DNA: TGTGCCAGCAGCCAAGCCGACAATGAGCAGTTCTTC

V gene: TRBV6-1
clone size: few
J gene: TRBJ1-5
D gene: TRBD1
CDR3 protein: CASSVDRGSNSNQPQHF
CDR3 DNA: TGTGCCAGCAGTGTGGACAGGGGGAGTAACAGCAATCAGCCCCAGCATTTT

V gene: TRBV5-1
clone size: .
J gene: TRBJ2-3
D gene: .
CDR3 protein: CASSLEQQTDTQYF
CDR3 DNA: TGCGCCAGCAGCTTGGAACAGCAAACAGATACGCAGTATTTT

V gene: TRBV9
clone size: .
J gene: TRBJ2-4
D gene: TRBD1
CDR3 protein: CASSVEVGDRGSKNIQYF
CDR3 DNA: TGTGCCAGCAGCGTAGAGGTGGGAGACAGGGGGTCCAAAAACATTCAGTACTTC

V gene: TRBV19
clone size: .
J gene: TRBJ2-2
D gene: TRBD2
CDR3 protein: CASSILGSGGLNTGELFF
CDR3 DNA: TGTGCCAGTAGTATCCTAGGGTCGGGGGGATTGAACACCGGGGAGCTGTTTTTT

V gene: TRBV30
clone size: .
J gene: TRBJ1-1
D gene: .
CDR3 protein: CALYRPPLNTEAFF
CDR3 DNA: TGTGCCTTGTACAGGCCACCACTGAACACTGAAGCTTTCTTT

V gene: TRBV7-9
clone size: .
J gene: TRBJ2-3
D gene: .
CDR3 protein: CASGLSLDTQYF
CDR3 DNA: TGTGCCAGCGGCCTGTCGTTAGATACGCAGTATTTT

V gene: TRBV30
clone size: .
J gene: TRBJ1-5
D gene: .
CDR3 protein: CAWALSNQPQHF
CDR3 DNA: TGTGCCTGGGCCCTCTCCAATCAGCCCCAGCATTTT

V gene: TRBV9
clone size: .
J gene: TRBJ1-6
D gene: .
CDR3 protein: CASSSPQGTLNSPLHF
CDR3 DNA: TGTGCCAGCAGCTCTCCACAGGGAACCCTAAATTCACCCCTCCACTTT

V gene: TRBV19
clone size: .
J gene: TRBJ1-1
D gene: .
CDR3 protein: CASGKDSPNTEAFF
CDR3 DNA: TGTGCCAGTGGTAAGGACAGCCCGAACACTGAAGCTTTCTTT

V gene: TRBV27
clone size: .
J gene: TRBJ1-2
D gene: .
CDR3 protein: CASSKNGTPNYGYTF
CDR3 DNA: TGTGCCAGCAGTAAAAACGGGACACCTAACTATGGCTACACCTTC

V gene: TRBV7-9
clone size: .
J gene: TRBJ1-6
D gene: TRBD1
CDR3 protein: CASRNTGGESPLHF
CDR3 DNA: TGTGCCAGCAGGAACACAGGGGGCGAATCACCCCTCCACTTT

V gene: TRBV24-1
clone size: .
J gene: TRBJ2-3
D gene: TRBD2
CDR3 protein: CATSRASGGTDTQYF
CDR3 DNA: TGTGCCACCAGTCGGGCTAGCGGGGGCACAGATACGCAGTATTTT

V gene: TRBV10-3
clone size: .
J gene: TRBJ1-3
D gene: .
CDR3 protein: CAISESGVHSGNTIYF
CDR3 DNA: TGTGCCATCAGTGAGTCTGGAGTCCACTCTGGAAACACCATATATTTT

V gene: TRBV7-2
clone size: .
J gene: TRBJ1-2
D gene: .
CDR3 protein: CASSPRQNYGYTF
CDR3 DNA: TGTGCCAGCAGCCCTCGACAGAATTATGGCTACACCTTC

V gene: TRBV7-9
clone size: once
J gene: TRBJ1-4
D gene: .
CDR3 protein: CASSSPRGSNEKLFF
CDR3 DNA: TGTGCCAGCAGTTCCCCGCGGGGGTCTAATGAAAAACTGTTTTTT

V gene: TRBV2
clone size: .
J gene: TRBJ1-2
D gene: .
CDR3 protein: CASSETGPYGYTF
CDR3 DNA: TGTGCCAGCAGTGAAACAGGGCCTTATGGCTACACCTTC

V gene: TRBV7-9
clone size: large
J gene: TRBJ2-5
D gene: TRBD1
CDR3 protein: CASSEGTGGEETQYF
CDR3 DNA: TGTGCCAGCAGCGAGGGGACAGGGGGGGAAGAGACCCAGTACTTC

V gene: TRBV6-2/TRBV6-3
clone size: .
J gene: TRBJ2-3
D gene: TRBD1
CDR3 protein: CASTPTGVFTDTQYF
CDR3 DNA: TGTGCCAGCACCCCTACAGGGGTTTTCACAGATACGCAGTATTTT

V gene: TRBV19
clone size: .
J gene: TRBJ1-2
D gene: .
CDR3 protein: CASDQGSSGYTF
CDR3 DNA: TGTGCCAGTGACCAGGGATCCTCTGGCTACACCTTC

V gene: TRBV28
clone size: .
J gene: TRBJ1-2
D gene: .
CDR3 protein: CASSLIGAAYGYTF
CDR3 DNA: TGTGCCAGCAGTTTAATAGGGGCCGCCTATGGCTACACCTTC

V gene: TRBV6-5
clone size: .
J gene: TRBJ1-3
D gene: .
CDR3 protein: CASSTRDTIYF
CDR3 DNA: TGTGCCAGCAGTACCAGGGACACCATATATTTT